This TCR beta chain was captured by sequencing in a study of Ad26.COV2.S vaccination and SARS-CoV-2 variants. The CDR3 is 14 amino acids. The germline CDR1 and CDR2 sequences are SGHKS and YYEKEE (reference sequence). V was shortened by 0 bases and J by 4 bases, with 8 bases between the two germline ends. Indicated treatment: over 15 received Ad26.COV2.S at low or high dose, single or two shots; several received placebo; per-sample allocation not given. Samples came from day 63 after the first vaccine or placebo injection. Profiled with immunoSEQ multiplex PCR; TCRdb holds only in-frame clones, not every one. Among about 350,000 clones listed, about nine tenths were seen once.

J is TRBJ1-5 and V is TRBV5-5; no reliable D call. Specimen: peripheral blood, collected in a trial of Ad26.COV2.S vaccine versus placebo. The clonotype was recovered from a person aged 18-60 years who received the Ad26.COV2.S COVID-19 vaccine or a placebo. The CDR3 protein is CASSLVGGNQPQHF. CDR3 DNA: TGTGCCAGCAGCTTGGTAGGTGGGAATCAGCCCCAGCATTTT.